This T cell receptor beta chain was sequenced for a study of sequential checkpoint blockade in melanoma. Study details: TCRbeta immunosequencing was performed on DNA from roughly 90 pretreatment melanoma tumor samples. Study-wide findings and caveats: Clinical benefit was about 30 times likelier when tumor T-cell fraction and clonality increased.

As to this clone: Its matching antigen is unknown.

Germline CDR1 reads SQVTM; CDR2 reads ANQGSEA. The CDR3 totals 12 residues. With 7 bases removed from V and 0 bases from J, the gap between germline ends came to 9 bases. The treatment here: randomized to nivolumab then ipilimumab (arm A) or the reverse (arm B). Sequencing was performed with immunoSEQ multiplex PCR; in TCRdb, only in-frame clones are kept and a portion is missing. Among about 9,300 clones, 27% were seen once, and the ten largest hold 20% to 25%. The TCR sequence derives from a human donor with melanoma. Specimen: tumor tissue (inferred from file names), collected from a patient given nivolumab and ipilimumab in sequence. The V and J genes are TRBV29-1 and TRBJ1-2, with D maybe TRBD1 (6 bases). The CDR3 coding sequence is TGCAGCGCCTGGACAGCTAACTATGGCTACACCTTC. Amino acid sequence: CSAWTANYGYTF.